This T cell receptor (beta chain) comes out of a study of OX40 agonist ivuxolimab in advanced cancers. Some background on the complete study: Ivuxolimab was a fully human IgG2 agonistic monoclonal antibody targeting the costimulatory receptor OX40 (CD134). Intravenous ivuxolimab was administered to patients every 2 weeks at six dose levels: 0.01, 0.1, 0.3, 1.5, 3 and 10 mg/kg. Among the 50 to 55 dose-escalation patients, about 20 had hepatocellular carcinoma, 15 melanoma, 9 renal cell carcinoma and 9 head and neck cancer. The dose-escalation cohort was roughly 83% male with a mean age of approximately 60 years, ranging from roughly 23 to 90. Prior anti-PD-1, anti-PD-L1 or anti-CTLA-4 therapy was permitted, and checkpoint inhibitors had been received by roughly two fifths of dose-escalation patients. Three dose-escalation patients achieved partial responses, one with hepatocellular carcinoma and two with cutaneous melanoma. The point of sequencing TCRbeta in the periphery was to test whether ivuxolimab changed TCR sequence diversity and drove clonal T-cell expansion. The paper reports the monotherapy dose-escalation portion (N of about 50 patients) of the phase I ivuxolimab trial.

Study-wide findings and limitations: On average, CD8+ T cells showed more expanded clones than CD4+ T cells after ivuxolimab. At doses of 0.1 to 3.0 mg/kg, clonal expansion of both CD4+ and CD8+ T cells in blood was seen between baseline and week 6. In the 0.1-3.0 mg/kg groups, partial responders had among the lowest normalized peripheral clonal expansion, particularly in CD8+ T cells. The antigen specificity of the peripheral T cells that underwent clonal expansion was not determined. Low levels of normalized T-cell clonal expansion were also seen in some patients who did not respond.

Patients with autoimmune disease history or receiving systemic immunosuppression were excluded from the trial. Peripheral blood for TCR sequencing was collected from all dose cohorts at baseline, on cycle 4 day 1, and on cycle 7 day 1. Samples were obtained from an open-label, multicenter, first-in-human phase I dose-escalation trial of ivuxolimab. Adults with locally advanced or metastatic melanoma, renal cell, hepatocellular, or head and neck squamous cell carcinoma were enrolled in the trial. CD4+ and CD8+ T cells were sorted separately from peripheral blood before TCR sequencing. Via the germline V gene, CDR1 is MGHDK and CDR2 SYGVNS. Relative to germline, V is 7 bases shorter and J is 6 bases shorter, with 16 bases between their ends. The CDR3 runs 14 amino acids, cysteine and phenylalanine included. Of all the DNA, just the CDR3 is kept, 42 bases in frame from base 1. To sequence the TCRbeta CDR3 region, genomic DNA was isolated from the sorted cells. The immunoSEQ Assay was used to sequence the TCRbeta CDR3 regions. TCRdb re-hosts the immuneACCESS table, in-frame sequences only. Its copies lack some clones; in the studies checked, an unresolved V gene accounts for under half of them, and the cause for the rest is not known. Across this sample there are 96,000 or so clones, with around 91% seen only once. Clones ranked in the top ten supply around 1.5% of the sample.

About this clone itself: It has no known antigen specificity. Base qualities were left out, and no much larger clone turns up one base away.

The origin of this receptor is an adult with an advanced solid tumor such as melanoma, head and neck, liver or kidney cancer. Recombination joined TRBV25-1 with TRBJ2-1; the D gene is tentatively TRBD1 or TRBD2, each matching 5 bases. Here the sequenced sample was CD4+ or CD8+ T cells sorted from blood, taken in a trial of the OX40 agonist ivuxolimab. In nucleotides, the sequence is TGTGCCAGCATGCAGGGCGGGCACCGCAATGAGCAGTTCTTC. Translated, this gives CASMQGGHRNEQFF. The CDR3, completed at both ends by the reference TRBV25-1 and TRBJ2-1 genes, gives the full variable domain EADIYQTPRYLVIGTGKKITLECSQTMGHDKMYWYQQDPGMELHLIHYSYGVNSTEKGDLSSESTVSRIRTEHFPLTLESARPSHTSQYLCASMQGGHRNEQFFGPGTRLTVL.